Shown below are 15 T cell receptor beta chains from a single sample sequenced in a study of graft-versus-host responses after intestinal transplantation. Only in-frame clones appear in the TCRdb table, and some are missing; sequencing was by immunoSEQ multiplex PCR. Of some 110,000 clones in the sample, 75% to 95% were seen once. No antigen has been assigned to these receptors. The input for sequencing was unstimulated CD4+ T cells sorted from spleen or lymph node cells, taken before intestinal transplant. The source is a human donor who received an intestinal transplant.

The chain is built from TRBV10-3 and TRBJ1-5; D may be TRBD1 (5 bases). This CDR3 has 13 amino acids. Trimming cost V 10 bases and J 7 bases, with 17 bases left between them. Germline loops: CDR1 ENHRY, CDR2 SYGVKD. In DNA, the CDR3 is TGTGCCACCGCCCCGGACACGAAACAGCCCCAGCATTTT. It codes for CATAPDTKQPQHF.

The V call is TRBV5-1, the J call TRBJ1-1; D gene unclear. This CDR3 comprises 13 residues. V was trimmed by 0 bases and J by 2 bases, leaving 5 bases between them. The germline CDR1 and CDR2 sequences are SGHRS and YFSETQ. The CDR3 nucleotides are TGCGCCAGCAGCTTGGCCAGAAACACTGAAGCTTTCTTT. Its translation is CASSLARNTEAFF.

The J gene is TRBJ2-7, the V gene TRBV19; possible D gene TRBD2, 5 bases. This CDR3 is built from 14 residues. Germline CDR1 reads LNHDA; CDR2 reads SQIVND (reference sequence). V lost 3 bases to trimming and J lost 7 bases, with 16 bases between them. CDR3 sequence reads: CASSIDPSGWEQYF. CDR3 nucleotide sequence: TGTGCCAGTAGTATCGACCCCTCGGGATGGGAGCAGTACTTC. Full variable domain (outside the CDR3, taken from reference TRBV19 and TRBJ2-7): DGGITQSPKYLFRKEGQNVTLSCEQNLNHDAMYWYRQDPGQGLRLIYYSQIVNDFQKGDIAEGYSVSREKKESFPLTVTSAQKNPTAFYLCASSIDPSGWEQYFGPGTRLTVT.

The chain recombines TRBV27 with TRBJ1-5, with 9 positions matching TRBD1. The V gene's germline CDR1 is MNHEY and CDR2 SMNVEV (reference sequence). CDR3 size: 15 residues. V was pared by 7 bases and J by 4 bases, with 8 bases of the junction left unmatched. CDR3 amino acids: CASKMVQGANQPQHF. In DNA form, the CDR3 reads TGTGCCAGCAAAATGGTACAGGGGGCTAATCAGCCCCAGCATTTT.

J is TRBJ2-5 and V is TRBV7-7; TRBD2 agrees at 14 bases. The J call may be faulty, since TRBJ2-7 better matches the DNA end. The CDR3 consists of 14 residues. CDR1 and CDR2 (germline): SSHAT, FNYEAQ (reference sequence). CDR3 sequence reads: CASSTGLAGGEQYF. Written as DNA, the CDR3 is TGTGCCAGCAGCACAGGACTAGCGGGAGGCGAGCAGTACTTC.

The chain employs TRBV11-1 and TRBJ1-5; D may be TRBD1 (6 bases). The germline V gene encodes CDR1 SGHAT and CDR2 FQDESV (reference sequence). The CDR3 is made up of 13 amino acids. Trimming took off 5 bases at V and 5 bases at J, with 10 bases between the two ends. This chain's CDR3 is CASSGDIYQPQHF. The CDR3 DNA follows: TGTGCCAGCAGCGGGGACATTTATCAGCCCCAGCATTTT.

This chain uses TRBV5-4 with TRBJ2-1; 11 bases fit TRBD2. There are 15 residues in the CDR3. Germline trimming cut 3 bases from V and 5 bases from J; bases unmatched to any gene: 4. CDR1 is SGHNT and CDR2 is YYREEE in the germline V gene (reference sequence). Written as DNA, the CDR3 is TGTGCCAGCAGCTCAGGGACTAGCGGACACAATGAGCAGTTCTTC. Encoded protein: CASSSGTSGHNEQFF.

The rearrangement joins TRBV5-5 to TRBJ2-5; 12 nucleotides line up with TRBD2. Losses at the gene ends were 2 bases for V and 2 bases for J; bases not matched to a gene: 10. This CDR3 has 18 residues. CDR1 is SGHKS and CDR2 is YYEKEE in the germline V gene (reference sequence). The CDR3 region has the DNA TGTGCCAGCAGCTTACACCCACTAGCGGGGGGTACACAAGAGACCCAGTACTTC. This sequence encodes CASSLHPLAGGTQETQYF. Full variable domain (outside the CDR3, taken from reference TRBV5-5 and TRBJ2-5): DAGVTQSPTHLIKTRGQQVTLRCSPISGHKSVSWYQQVLGQGPQFIFQYYEKEERGRGNFPDRFSARQFPNYSSELNVNALLLGDSALYLCASSLHPLAGGTQETQYFGPGTRLLVL.

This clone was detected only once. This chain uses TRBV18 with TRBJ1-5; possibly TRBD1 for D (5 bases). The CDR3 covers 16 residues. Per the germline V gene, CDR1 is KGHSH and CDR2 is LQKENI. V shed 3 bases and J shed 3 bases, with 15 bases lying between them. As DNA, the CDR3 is TGTGCCAGCTCACCCGAGGAGCAGGGCCCCAATCAGCCCCAGCATTTT. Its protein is CASSPEEQGPNQPQHF.

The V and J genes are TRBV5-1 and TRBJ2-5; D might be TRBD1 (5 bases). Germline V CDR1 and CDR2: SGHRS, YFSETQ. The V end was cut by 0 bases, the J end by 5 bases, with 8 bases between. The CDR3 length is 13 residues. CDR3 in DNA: TGCGCCAGCAGCTTGGGCTCAGGGGAGACCCAGTACTTC. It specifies CASSLGSGETQYF.

The CDR3 protein is CASSLGQWGYGYTF. The CDR3 nucleotides are TGTGCCAGCAGTTTGGGACAATGGGGGTATGGCTACACCTTC. This chain connects TRBV7-8 to TRBJ1-2, with TRBD1 as a possible D gene (6 bases). The CDR3 extends over 14 amino acids. The V and J ends lost 6 bases and 5 bases respectively, with 16 bases between them. CDR1 and CDR2 (germline): SGHVS, FQNEAQ.

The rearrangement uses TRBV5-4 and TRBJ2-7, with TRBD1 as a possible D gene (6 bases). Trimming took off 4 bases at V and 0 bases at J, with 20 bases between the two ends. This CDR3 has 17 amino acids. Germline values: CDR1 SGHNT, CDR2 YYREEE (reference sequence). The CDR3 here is CASSAGAWWGSSYEQYF. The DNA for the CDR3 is TGTGCCAGCAGCGCAGGGGCTTGGTGGGGGAGCTCCTACGAGCAGTACTTC.

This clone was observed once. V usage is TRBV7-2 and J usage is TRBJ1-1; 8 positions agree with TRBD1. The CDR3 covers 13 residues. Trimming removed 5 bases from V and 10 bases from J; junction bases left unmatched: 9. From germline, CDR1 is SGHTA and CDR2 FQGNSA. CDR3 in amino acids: CASSPNRDRGAFF. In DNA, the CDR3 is TGTGCCAGCAGCCCTAATAGAGACAGGGGAGCTTTCTTT.

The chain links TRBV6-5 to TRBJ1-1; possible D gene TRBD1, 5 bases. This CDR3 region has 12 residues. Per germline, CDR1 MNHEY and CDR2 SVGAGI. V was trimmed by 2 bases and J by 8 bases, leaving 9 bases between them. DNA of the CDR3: TGTGCCAGCAGTTACATGGGGGGAGAAGCTTTCTTT. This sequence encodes CASSYMGGEAFF.

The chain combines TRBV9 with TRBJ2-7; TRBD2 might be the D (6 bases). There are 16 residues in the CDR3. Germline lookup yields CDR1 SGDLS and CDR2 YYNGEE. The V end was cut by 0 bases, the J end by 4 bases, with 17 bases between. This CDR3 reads CASSVGGGADSYEQYF. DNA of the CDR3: TGTGCCAGCAGCGTAGGAGGAGGGGCGGATTCATACGAGCAGTACTTC.